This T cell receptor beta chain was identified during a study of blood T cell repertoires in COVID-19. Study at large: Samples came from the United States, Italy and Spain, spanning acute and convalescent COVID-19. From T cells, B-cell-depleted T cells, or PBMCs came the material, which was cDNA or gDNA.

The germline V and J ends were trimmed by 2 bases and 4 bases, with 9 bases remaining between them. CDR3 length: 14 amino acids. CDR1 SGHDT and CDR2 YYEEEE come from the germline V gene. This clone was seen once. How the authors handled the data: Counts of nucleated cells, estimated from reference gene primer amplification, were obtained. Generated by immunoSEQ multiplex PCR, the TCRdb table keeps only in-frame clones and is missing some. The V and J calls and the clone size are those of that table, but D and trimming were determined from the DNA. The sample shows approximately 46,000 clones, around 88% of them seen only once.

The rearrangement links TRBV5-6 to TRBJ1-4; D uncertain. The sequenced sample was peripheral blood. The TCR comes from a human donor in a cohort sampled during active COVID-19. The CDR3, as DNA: TGTGCCAGCAGCTTCGGACTCCGTAATGAAAAACTGTTTTTT. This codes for CASSFGLRNEKLFF.